The clone carrying this TCR beta chain has a single count. The age range of participants was 18 to 89 years, with residence in about two dozen US areas. Which cohort a participant joined came from the clinical history participants gave. Either two negative PCRs, clearance, or symptom resolution qualified Cohort 3 donors as recovered. The sample is drawn from a study of blood T cell repertoires in COVID-19. Study background: COVID-19 samples collected from the United States, Italy and Spain covered acute and convalescent phases.

TCRdb's table, derived via immunoSEQ multiplex PCR, lists solely in-frame clones and lacks some. The table includes under 300,000 clones, around 90% detected once. The material sequenced was PBMCs or T cells enriched from blood (not recorded which). The clonotype comes from a woman between 35 and 50 years old who had recovered from COVID-19.

The CDR3 nucleotides read TGTGCCAGCAGCTTAGGGTTACAGGGGGCTAACACTGAAGCTTTCTTT. It codes for CASSLGLQGANTEAFF. The V gene is TRBV7-2, the J gene TRBJ1-1, with 9 bases fitting TRBD1. V was clipped by 1 base and J by 2 bases; unmatched bases: 5. The CDR3 is made up of 16 amino acids. From germline, CDR1 is SGHTA and CDR2 FQGNSA.